The 15 T cell receptor beta chains presented below share a single source sample, sequenced in a study of T cell responses to AZD1222 COVID-19 vaccine. The data were produced by immunoSEQ multiplex PCR, yet TCRdb's version contains in-frame clones alone and is incomplete. The sample holds about 120,000 clones, around 87% seen once. The sequencing here drew on peripheral blood, taken 28 days after the second AZD1222 dose. These receptor sequences come from an adult who received the AZD1222 COVID-19 vaccine.

A few counts support this clone. V is TRBV19 and J is TRBJ1-2, with 7 bases lining up with TRBD1. The CDR3 covers 14 residues. The junction had 7 bases not matched to a gene; V was cut back by 5 bases and J by 4 bases. CDR1 is LNHDA, CDR2 SQIVND, per germline (reference sequence). The CDR3, as DNA: TGTGCCAGTAGTCTCGACCGGGACAGCTATGGCTACACCTTC. Protein: CASSLDRDSYGYTF.

The chain carries TRBV5-5 and TRBJ1-2; D gene uncertain. Germline-derived CDR1 and CDR2 are SGHKS and YYEKEE (reference sequence). The CDR3 totals 14 residues. The V end was cut by 0 bases, the J end by 2 bases, with 8 bases between. CDR3 sequence: CASSLGNQNYGYTF. DNA for the CDR3: TGTGCCAGCAGCTTGGGAAACCAAAACTATGGCTACACCTTC.

This clone was counted a single time. The chain has TRBV6-5 and TRBJ1-2; 7 bases match TRBD1. The germline CDR1 and CDR2 sequences are MNHEY and SVGAGI. Trimming cost V 5 bases and J 4 bases; bases outside gene matches: 4. This CDR3 has 13 amino acids. CDR3 protein: CASSNTGAYGYTF. The CDR3 region has the DNA TGTGCCAGCAGTAATACAGGGGCCTATGGCTACACCTTC.

The table lists this clone with a few counts. This sequence joins TRBV19 and TRBJ2-5; D call uncertain. Trimming pared 3 bases from V and 6 bases from J, leaving 11 bases between. The CDR3 length is 13 residues. CDR1 and CDR2 from the germline V gene are LNHDA and SQIVND (reference sequence). The CDR3 nucleotides are TGTGCCAGTAGTATTGCCTACAGCCAGACCCAGTACTTC. It specifies CASSIAYSQTQYF. Complete variable domain (other parts from reference TRBV19 and TRBJ2-5): DGGITQSPKYLFRKEGQNVTLSCEQNLNHDAMYWYRQDPGQGLRLIYYSQIVNDFQKGDIAEGYSVSREKKESFPLTVTSAQKNPTAFYLCASSIAYSQTQYFGPGTRLLVL.

This clone has a single count. The chain has TRBV5-6 and TRBJ1-5, with D perhaps matching TRBD1 (6 bases). Germline-derived CDR1 and CDR2 are SGHDT and YYEEEE. The V and J ends lost 4 bases and 0 bases respectively, with 11 bases between them. This CDR3 has 15 amino acids. The CDR3 spells CASSLDSHSNQPQHF. CDR3 nucleotide sequence: TGTGCCAGCAGCCTGGACAGCCATAGCAATCAGCCCCAGCATTTT.

The V and J genes are TRBV7-5 and TRBJ1-5. TRBV7-5 is assigned pseudogene status. The CDR3 contains 21 residues. The chain's CDR3 is CARRPKPLPRASFYSNQPQHF. For the CDR3, the DNA is TGTGCCAGAAGACCGAAGCCCCTCCCGAGGGCAAGCTTCTATAGCAATCAGCCCCAGCATTTT.

Here the CDR3 reads CASSAPGGVEQFF. The CDR3 DNA sequence: TGTGCCAGCAGCGCTCCTGGGGGTGTTGAGCAGTTCTTC. This chain connects TRBV5-6 to TRBJ2-1, with D perhaps being TRBD1 or TRBD2 (5 bases each). V was trimmed by 4 bases and J by 9 bases, leaving 14 bases between them. Germline V CDR1 and CDR2: SGHDT, YYEEEE. The length of the CDR3 is 13 residues.

This rearrangement joins TRBV3-1 (or the pseudogene TRBV3-2) to TRBJ1-6; D is unclear. CDR3 size: 15 residues. Trimming stripped 0 bases from V and 7 bases from J, with 10 bases between. CDR1 and CDR2 (germline): LGHDT, YNNKEL (reference sequence). The CDR3 here is CASSQDPLANSPLHF. The CDR3 DNA follows: TGTGCCAGCAGCCAAGATCCCCTAGCCAATTCACCCCTCCACTTT.

The J gene is TRBJ2-5, the V gene TRBV27, with D perhaps TRBD1 (6 bases). V was trimmed by 10 bases and J by 3 bases, leaving 15 bases between them. Germline CDR1 and CDR2: MNHEY and SMNVEV (reference sequence). This CDR3 spans 13 amino acids. CDR3 nucleotide sequence: TGTGCCAACCAACCACAGGGTAAAGAGACCCAGTACTTC. Protein product: CANQPQGKETQYF.

The gene calls are TRBV6-5 and TRBJ1-2; D gene unclear. The ends were cut back, 8 bases at V and 2 bases at J, with 15 bases in the middle. This CDR3 contains 14 residues. Germline-derived CDR1 and CDR2 are MNHEY and SVGAGI. The CDR3 is CASFFGRINYGYTF. The CDR3 region has the DNA TGTGCCAGCTTCTTCGGACGGATAAACTATGGCTACACCTTC.

The rearrangement links TRBV9 to TRBJ2-1; 8 nucleotides agree with TRBD2. This CDR3 contains 17 residues. V lost 4 bases and J lost 3; bases outside the gene matches: 12. Germline V gene sequence: CDR1 SGDLS, CDR2 YYNGEE. DNA of the CDR3: TGTGCCAGCAGCCCCTACGGGGGGGCGGCGGACTACAATGAGCAGTTCTTC. It codes for CASSPYGGAADYNEQFF.

The table lists this clone with a count of one. The gene calls are TRBV4-2 and TRBJ2-6, with 10 bases fitting TRBD1. In germline, CDR1 is LGHNA, CDR2 YNFKEQ. This CDR3 is built from 16 residues. V lost 1 base and J lost 4; bases outside the gene matches: 1. CDR3 DNA sequence: TGTGCCAGCAGCCAAGGGGACAGGGGAGGGGCCAACGTCCTGACTTTC. Its protein is CASSQGDRGGANVLTF.

V is TRBV7-4 and J is TRBJ1-3; unclear D gene. The CDR3 contains 16 residues. V was trimmed by 2 bases and J by 0 bases, leaving 11 bases between them. The germline V gene has CDR1 SGHVT and CDR2 SQSDAQ. DNA for the CDR3: TGTGCCAGCAGCTTAACGGCCCTCGTCTCTGGAAACACCATATATTTT. Translated: CASSLTALVSGNTIYF.

This chain uses TRBV4-3 with TRBJ1-2, with D uncertain. CDR1 is LGHNA and CDR2 is YSLEER in the germline V gene. The CDR3 runs to 15 residues. V was trimmed by 6 bases and J by 2 bases, leaving 16 bases between them. The CDR3 loop reads CASSHAPVGNYGYTF. In nucleotides, the CDR3 is TGCGCCAGCAGTCATGCGCCGGTTGGAAACTATGGCTACACCTTC.

DNA for the CDR3: TGTGCCAGCAGCTTAGGACAGGCTAACTATGGCTACACCTTC. Protein: CASSLGQANYGYTF. The J gene is TRBJ1-2, the V gene TRBV13; weak D call: TRBD1 (5 bases). V dropped 0 bases and J dropped 0 bases, with 5 bases sitting between them. CDR3 size: 14 residues. CDR1 and CDR2 (germline): PRHDT, FYEKMQ (reference sequence). Complete variable domain (other parts from reference TRBV13 and TRBJ1-2): AAGVIQSPRHLIKEKRETATLKCYPIPRHDTVYWYQQGPGQDPQFLISFYEKMQSDKGSIPDRFSAQQFSDYHSELNMSSLELGDSALYFCASSLGQANYGYTFGSGTRLTVV.